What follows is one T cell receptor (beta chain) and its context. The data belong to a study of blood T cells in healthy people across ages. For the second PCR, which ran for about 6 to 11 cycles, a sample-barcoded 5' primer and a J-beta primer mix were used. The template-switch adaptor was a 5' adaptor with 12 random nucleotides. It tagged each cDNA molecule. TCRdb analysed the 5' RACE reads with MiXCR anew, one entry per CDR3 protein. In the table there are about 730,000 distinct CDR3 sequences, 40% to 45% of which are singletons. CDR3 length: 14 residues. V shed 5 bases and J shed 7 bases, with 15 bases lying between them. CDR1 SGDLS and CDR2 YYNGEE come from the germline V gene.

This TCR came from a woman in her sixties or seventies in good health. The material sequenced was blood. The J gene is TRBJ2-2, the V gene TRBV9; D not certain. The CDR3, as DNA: TGTGCCAGCAGGCCCCCCAGCGCTGGCGGGGAGCTGTTTTTT. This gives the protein CASRPPSAGGELFF.